The rows below give T cell receptor beta chains drawn from one sample of a study of identical twins. TCRdb reanalysed the 5' RACE reads using MiXCR and keeps one entry per CDR3 protein. The sample lists some 330,000 distinct CDR3 sequences, roughly 9% occurring once. Material: naive T cells sorted from blood. The receptors originated from a woman aged 45 to 65 in good health. Each CDR3 is given with its conserved first and last residue. The order of the fields is J gene, clone size, V gene, D gene, CDR3 length, CDR3 DNA, CDR3 protein. The D gene is left open where the match is weak. Clone size, where shown, is once, few, many, or a class for clones that have expanded.

>TRBJ2-5|.|TRBV9|TRBD2|15
TGTGCCAGCAGCTTTAGACTAGCTCCACTAGAGACCCAGTACTTC
CASSFRLAPLETQYF
>TRBJ2-3|few|TRBV15|TRBD1|15
TGTGCCACCAGCAGAGAGGGACAGGGAGGAGATACGCAGTATTTT
CATSREGQGGDTQYF
>TRBJ1-4|few|TRBV12-3/TRBV12-4|TRBD1|19
TGTGCCAGCAGTTTCCCGGGACAGGGGTCGCGTGCAACTAATGAAAAACTGTTTTTT
CASSFPGQGSRATNEKLFF
>TRBJ2-1|few|TRBV20-1|TRBD2|15
TGCAGTGCTCCAACTCGAGCGGGAGCCTACAATGAGCAGTTCTTC
CSAPTRAGAYNEQFF
>TRBJ2-3|few|TRBV7-2|TRBD1|16
TGTGCCACCGGGTGGGACAGGGAGATGCTGACAGATACGCAGTATTTT
CATGWDREMLTDTQYF
>TRBJ1-1|.|TRBV7-9|.|13
TGTGCCAGCAGCTCGGTTCCTGGGACTGAAGCTTTCTTT
CASSSVPGTEAFF
>TRBJ2-2|many|TRBV4-1|.|15
TGCGCCAGCAGCCACACCCAGGGAAACACCGGGGAGCTGTTTTTT
CASSHTQGNTGELFF
>TRBJ2-6|.|TRBV5-1|.|16
TGCGCCAGCAGTCCTCCGTTCGGGGCTGGGGCCAACGTCCTGACTTTC
CASSPPFGAGANVLTF
>TRBJ2-1|.|TRBV27|.|18
TGTGCCAGCAGTCTTCTCCGGCCGTCGCTCTTTTCCTACAATGAGCAGTTCTTC
CASSLLRPSLFSYNEQFF
>TRBJ1-1|.|TRBV18|.|13
TGTGCCAGCTCACCGGTGCGGCTCACTGAAGCTTTCTTT
CASSPVRLTEAFF
>TRBJ2-3|many|TRBV4-1|TRBD2|13
TGCGCCAGCAGCCGCCCGGGGGGGGATACGCAGTATTTT
CASSRPGGDTQYF
>TRBJ2-5|.|TRBV29-1|.|12
TGCAGCGTTGATGGGGGCCCGGGGACCCAGTACTTC
CSVDGGPGTQYF
>TRBJ1-2|many|TRBV4-2|.|14
TGTGCCAGCAGCCAAGACAGGGGTTTTGGTGGCTACACCTTC
CASSQDRGFGGYTF
>TRBJ1-1|few|TRBV5-1|.|13
TGCGCCAGCCACCCGGGGTTAGGGACTGAAGCTTTCTTT
CASHPGLGTEAFF
>TRBJ1-5|.|TRBV5-6|.|16
TGTGCCAGCAGCTTGGCCACTCGGGGTAGCAATCAGCCCCAGCATTTT
CASSLATRGSNQPQHF
>TRBJ2-3|.|TRBV6-5|TRBD2|17
TGTGCCAGCAGTTACTCGACTAGCGGAGTTAGCACAGATACGCAGTATTTT
CASSYSTSGVSTDTQYF
>TRBJ2-6|few|TRBV20-1|.|18
TGCAGTGCTAGAGATGGGTTGGCGGGGAACGGTGGGGCCAACGTCCTGACTTTC
CSARDGLAGNGGANVLTF
>TRBJ1-1|.|TRBV5-1|.|14
TGCGCCAGCAGCTTGGTGACTATGAACACTGAAGCTTTCTTT
CASSLVTMNTEAFF
>TRBJ2-1|many|TRBV3-1|TRBD2|14
TGTGCCAGCAGTAGACTAGCGGGAGTCAATGAGCAGTTCTTC
CASSRLAGVNEQFF
>TRBJ1-5|.|TRBV12-5|.|15
TGTGCTAGTGGTTTGGTACATGGGGATTACCAGCCCCAGCATTTT
CASGLVHGDYQPQHF
>TRBJ2-2|many|TRBV25-1|.|11
TGTGCCAGCAGCAGTCTAGGGGAGCTGTTTTTT
CASSSLGELFF
>TRBJ2-3|few|TRBV7-9|.|13
TGTGCCAGCAGCCCCCTGGGGCCAGATACGCAGTATTTT
CASSPLGPDTQYF
>TRBJ2-7|.|TRBV4-1|TRBD1|17
TGCGCCAGCAGCCAAGATCCCCGGGACAGTGGATCCTACGAGCAGTACTTC
CASSQDPRDSGSYEQYF
>TRBJ2-1|many|TRBV6-2/TRBV6-3|.|17
TGTGCCAGCAGTAAGCCCGTAGGGCGGAGCTCCTACAATGAGCAGTTCTTC
CASSKPVGRSSYNEQFF
>TRBJ2-2|.|TRBV7-2|TRBD2|14
TGTGCCAGCTCTCGAGCGGGAGGGGCCGGGGAGCTGTTTTTT
CASSRAGGAGELFF
>TRBJ2-3|.|TRBV12-3/TRBV12-4|TRBD2|16
TGTGCCAGCAGTCCCCTGGGGCGGGAGAGGGTGGATACGCAGTATTTT
CASSPLGRERVDTQYF
>TRBJ2-1|.|TRBV28|TRBD2|14
TGTGCCAGCGAGCGGGAGGGCACCTACAATGAGCAGTTCTTC
CASEREGTYNEQFF
>TRBJ1-6|few|TRBV4-1|TRBD1|16
TGCGCCAGCAGCCTCTTAACAGGGGGCAGTTACTCACCCCTCCACTTT
CASSLLTGGSYSPLHF
>TRBJ2-1|.|TRBV20-1|.|10
TGCAGTGCCCCCTTCCCCGAGCAGTTCTTC
CSAPFPEQFF
>TRBJ1-5|many|TRBV11-2|TRBD1|15
TGTGCCAGCAGCACGAACAGGGGTTCGAAACAGCCCCAGCATTTT
CASSTNRGSKQPQHF
>TRBJ2-4|many|TRBV5-1|TRBD2|16
TGCGCCAGCAGCTGGGGGGGGGAACTAGCCAAAAACATTCAGTACTTC
CASSWGGELAKNIQYF
>TRBJ1-1|.|TRBV6-1|TRBD1|14
TGTGCCAGCGAATCCGGGACAGGGGGCACTGAAGCTTTCTTT
CASESGTGGTEAFF
>TRBJ2-2|.|TRBV24-1|.|15
TGTGCCACCAGTGGAAAGGGAACGAACACCGGGGAGCTGTTTTTT
CATSGKGTNTGELFF
>TRBJ2-1|.|TRBV11-2|.|10
TGTGCCAGCAGCTCAGGGAAGACAGCCTTC
CASSSGKTAF
>TRBJ2-7|.|TRBV7-2|.|12
TGTGCCAGCAGCTTTGTAGGCTACGAGCAGTACTTC
CASSFVGYEQYF
>TRBJ2-1|.|TRBV15|TRBD2|17
TGTGCCACCAGGTCTTTAACTAGCGGGAGAACATACAATGAGCAGTTCTTC
CATRSLTSGRTYNEQFF
>TRBJ1-1|.|TRBV7-9|.|13
TGTGCCAGCAGCGGAGCCAGTAACACTGAAGCTTTCTTT
CASSGASNTEAFF
>TRBJ1-4|.|TRBV11-2|.|14
TGTGCCAGCAGCGTACAGGGACTTAATGAAAAACTGTTTTTT
CASSVQGLNEKLFF
>TRBJ1-2|few|TRBV4-1|.|16
TGCGCCAGCAGCCAACCGGGTTCCGGGAGGAACTATGGCTACACCTTC
CASSQPGSGRNYGYTF
>TRBJ1-1|few|TRBV6-7|.|11
TGTACCCAGGGGATGAACACTGAAGCTTTCTTT
CTQGMNTEAFF
>TRBJ2-2|.|TRBV5-1|TRBD2|17
TGCGCCAGCAGCTTCTCTAGCGGGAGGGCCCAGACCGGGGAGCTGTTTTTT
CASSFSSGRAQTGELFF
>TRBJ1-2|few|TRBV18|.|14
TGTGCCAGCTCAGCATTGGACAGTTCCTATGGCTACACCTTC
CASSALDSSYGYTF
>TRBJ2-3|many|TRBV12-5|.|13
TGTGCTAGTGGCTCCGGAGGGTTCAATACGCAGTATTTT
CASGSGGFNTQYF
>TRBJ2-1|many|TRBV2|TRBD1|14
TGTGCCAGCAGCCGGGACAGGGGGATCGATGAGCAGTTCTTC
CASSRDRGIDEQFF
>TRBJ2-3|many|TRBV10-3|.|11
TGTGCCATCAGTATTACGGATACGCAGTATTTT
CAISITDTQYF
>TRBJ2-3|few|TRBV9|TRBD2|17
TGTGCCAGCAGCCCGGGACTAGCGGGAGGTTACACAGATACGCAGTATTTT
CASSPGLAGGYTDTQYF
>TRBJ2-7|few|TRBV7-8|TRBD2|14
TGTGCCAGCAGCCCACGGACTAGCGGGAGCGTCGAGTACTTC
CASSPRTSGSVEYF
>TRBJ1-6|many|TRBV14|.|12
TGTGCCAGCAGCCAAGGATATTCACCCCTCCACTTT
CASSQGYSPLHF
>TRBJ2-1|.|TRBV12-3/TRBV12-4|TRBD2|16
TGTGCCAGCAGGGCTAGCGGAGCTCCTAATTACAATGAGCAGTTCTTC
CASRASGAPNYNEQFF
>TRBJ2-5|.|TRBV12-3/TRBV12-4|.|14
TGTGCCAGCAGTTCTCTTGGCCGCGGCGAGACCCAGTACTTC
CASSSLGRGETQYF
>TRBJ2-5|few|TRBV7-9|.|18
TGTGCCAGCACCAATCCCCCCGCTCAGGGGCGGTTCGGTGAGACCCAGTACTTC
CASTNPPAQGRFGETQYF
>TRBJ2-3|many|TRBV27|.|13
TGTGCCAGCCGTGACCCGGTGCATGTTACGCAGTATTTT
CASRDPVHVTQYF
>TRBJ2-7|.|TRBV6-5|.|15
TGTGCCAGCAGTTACTCGAGGGGGGTTGTCTACGAGCAGTACTTC
CASSYSRGVVYEQYF
>TRBJ2-5|many|TRBV7-9|.|14
TGTGCCAGCTTAGGGAGGGGGCTCCAAGAGACCCAGTACTTC
CASLGRGLQETQYF
>TRBJ1-2|.|TRBV27|TRBD1|16
TGTGCCAGCAGATCTCTCGGACAGGGGGCCGACTATGGCTACACCTTC
CASRSLGQGADYGYTF
>TRBJ1-2|.|TRBV27|TRBD1|12
TGTGCCAGCAAGACAGGGAACTATGGCTACACCTTC
CASKTGNYGYTF
>TRBJ2-7|many|TRBV29-1|.|12
TGCAGCGTTGAAACAACCGGGTACGAGCAGTACTTC
CSVETTGYEQYF
>TRBJ2-1|many|TRBV5-1|.|15
TGCGCCAGCAGCTTGGTTCGTGGGACCTACAATGAGCAGTTCTTC
CASSLVRGTYNEQFF